The rows below give T cell receptor beta chains drawn from one sample of a study of T cells in Graves' hyperthyroidism and ophthalmopathy. From the multiplex PCR reads, TCRdb called clonotypes with MiXCR, one entry per CDR3 protein. The sample consists of about 520,000 distinct CDR3 sequences, less than 25% of them appearing once. Sequenced material: blood. The receptor set was obtained from a man aged 18 to 35 with Graves' hyperthyroidism. CDR3s include the opening cysteine and the closing phenylalanine or tryptophan. The order of the fields is J gene, clone size, V gene, CDR3 protein. Not all rows give a size; the values are once, few, many and, for expanded clones, a class.

TRBJ1-1,many,TRBV12-5,CASGFRNTEAFF
TRBJ2-7,many,TRBV2,CASSEGHTSYEQYF
TRBJ1-3,.,TRBV28,CASSLGDHSGNTIYF
TRBJ1-2,.,TRBV6-1,CATLMPGNYGYTF
TRBJ2-5,.,TRBV12-3/TRBV12-4,CASSSGRWGETQYF
TRBJ1-5,many,TRBV19,CASNRQGLGNQPQHF
TRBJ2-2,few,TRBV2,CASSPGLAGKWAGELFF
TRBJ2-7,.,TRBV15,CATSRDGQASDEQYF
TRBJ2-5,.,TRBV12-3/TRBV12-4,CASTKSGRQETQYF
TRBJ1-2,.,TRBV19,CASSPGLGTFYGYTF
TRBJ1-1,.,TRBV4-1,CASSQPTGTGLAEAFF
TRBJ1-5,many,TRBV6-2/TRBV6-3,CASGYSEAQHF
TRBJ2-2,few,TRBV28,CASSMTRVGTGELFF
TRBJ1-5,once,TRBV20-1,CSATSGMNQPQHF
TRBJ2-5,many,TRBV20-1,CSARGSGETQYF
TRBJ2-2,many,TRBV24-1,CATKATGGTGELFF
TRBJ2-4,many,TRBV6-1,CASAGSAKNIQYF
TRBJ1-2,many,TRBV6-1,CASSEAPGGRTGYTF
TRBJ1-2,.,TRBV6-2/TRBV6-3,CASSSSSPPPVREGGYTF
TRBJ1-1,.,TRBV27,CASRTGQYTEAFF
TRBJ2-7,many,TRBV28,CASTPTDRGSREQYF
TRBJ2-2,many,TRBV11-2,CASSLELGLAVTGELFF
TRBJ2-7,.,TRBV2,CASINNSYEQYF
TRBJ1-2,.,TRBV6-1,CASVDRGPNYGYTF
TRBJ2-7,.,TRBV12-3/TRBV12-4,CASSRGGDEQYF
TRBJ1-5,.,TRBV6-7,CASSSGRYSNQPQHF
TRBJ2-5,many,TRBV7-2,CASSPGQSQETQYF
TRBJ1-5,.,TRBV5-1,CASSKDRDQPQHF
TRBJ1-2,.,TRBV28,CASSPYPTARQGGGYTF
TRBJ2-7,many,TRBV6-1,CASSAQGPYEQYF
TRBJ2-2,.,TRBV13,CASSIVPAGVTGELFF